The TCR beta chain described here comes from a study of blood T cell repertoires in COVID-19 (dated by TCRdb to 2018 to 2020). With respect to the entire study: Samples from collaborators originated in the United States, Italy and Spain and spanned both the acute and convalescent phases of COVID-19. Subjects who had been exposed to COVID-19, were actively infected with it, or had recovered from it provided the deeply sampled blood TCRbeta repertoires that made up the dataset. The material from the prospective study consisted of cDNA or gDNA derived from T cells, B-cell-depleted T cells, or PBMCs. Where available, HLA class I and class II types were taken from metadata supplied by the sample provider and were not determined by assay-based typing. The repertoires were made available in a free public database intended to serve as a resource for research on the immune response to SARS-CoV-2. Samples were obtained from the ongoing ImmuneRACE study (first 160 participants) and from about 1,300 subjects provided by 6 global collaborators. A de-identified subject ID, COVID-19 status, age in years and sex were almost always included in the sample metadata. The paper's findings and limits, for the study overall: The amount of clinical and demographic metadata varied by source and participant and was provided uncurated.

Notes on this clone: It has no known antigen specificity. No much larger clonotype is one base removed from it; base qualities were not supplied.

The immunoSEQ Assay, a bias-controlled multiplex PCR, was used to amplify TCRbeta CDR3 regions from genomic DNA. Per the original workflow: The number of nucleated cells in each sample was estimated from the amplification of reference gene primers within the assay. To quantify the absolute abundance of each unique TCRbeta CDR3 rearrangement, sequence reads were collapsed and filtered. Productive Simpson clonality was computed per sample as the square root of Simpson's diversity index over productive rearrangements. TCRdb re-hosts the immuneACCESS table, in-frame sequences only. Its copies lack some clones; in the studies checked, an unresolved V gene accounts for under half of them, and the cause for the rest is not known. D and trimming were read from the DNA, whereas the V and J calls and clone size are those reported in that table. The sample table shows about 300,000 clones, and around 82% are seen once. In total, the top ten clones hold 7.5% to 10% of the sample.

Samples from volunteer blood donors who had recovered from COVID-19 were contributed by a second Seattle source. Collaborating institutions collected whole blood in K2EDTA tubes following their own protocols. For TCRbeta analysis, collaborators shipped samples in one of three forms: frozen whole blood, isolated PBMCs, or DNA extracted from either of those sample types. This clonotype originated in a woman aged 50 to 60 who had recovered from COVID-19. The sample taken for sequencing was peripheral blood.

The CDR3 region reads CASSQREAKGSEQYF. In nucleotide form, the sequence is TGTGCCAGCAGCCAAAGGGAGGCGAAGGGGAGCGAGCAGTACTTC. The chain is encoded by TRBV7-9 joined to TRBJ2-7; TRBD2 is possibly the D segment (6 matching bases). From the cysteine through the phenylalanine, the CDR3 covers 15 amino acids. This entry keeps only the CDR3 DNA: 45 bases, framed from base 1. V and J lose 5 bases and 6 bases, and a span of 20 bases separates them. The germline V gene (reference sequence) provides CDR1 SEHNR and CDR2 FQNEAQ.